The rows below give T cell receptor beta chains drawn from one sample of a study of long-term antiretroviral therapy in people with HIV. TCRdb's table, derived via immunoSEQ multiplex PCR, lists solely in-frame clones and lacks some. The table has 32,000 or so clones, almost 85% seen once. This material consisted of unsorted PBMCs, taken 3.3 years after starting antiretroviral therapy. The receptors here all came from a man aged 18 to 30 with HIV. Both conserved end residues are part of each CDR3. D genes are given only for firm matches. Expanded clones are given a class, and other clones once, few, many or no size at all.

V	D	size	J	DNA	CDR3
TRBV5-5	-	few	TRBJ2-2	TGTGCCAGCAGCTTGAAGAACACCGGGGAGCTGTTTTTT	CASSLKNTGELFF
TRBV28	-	-	TRBJ2-7	TGTGCCAGCAGTTTAACCGTCCGCAAATGGGAGGGGGGCAACCCCTACGAGCAGTACTTC	CASSLTVRKWEGGNPYEQYF
TRBV19	-	-	TRBJ1-1	TGTGCCAGTAGTATAGGGAGCCGGACAGCTTGGGACACTGAAGCTTTCTTT	CASSIGSRTAWDTEAFF
TRBV27	TRBD1	-	TRBJ1-1	TGTGCCAGCAGTTTATTTGCAGGGGGGTCGAACACTGAAGCTTTCTTT	CASSLFAGGSNTEAFF
TRBV28	TRBD2	-	TRBJ2-7	TGTGCCAGCAGTTCCCCCTCGGCGGGAGGGTACGAGCAGTACTTC	CASSSPSAGGYEQYF
TRBV5-1	TRBD1	-	TRBJ2-1	TGCGCCAGCAGCATCCGGGACAGGGGGAATGAGCAGTTCTTC	CASSIRDRGNEQFF
TRBV7-3	-	-	TRBJ2-1	TGTGCCAGCAGCTTAGGTGGACTCACGAGGGATGAGCAGTTCTTC	CASSLGGLTRDEQFF
TRBV5-5	-	-	TRBJ2-3	TGTGCCAGCAGCCCAGGGGAGAGGGCGCAGTATTTT	CASSPGERAQYF
TRBV5-6	-	-	TRBJ2-1	TGTGCCAGCAGCCCCACCCCATCAGGTGCAGGCGAGCAGTTCTTC	CASSPTPSGAGEQFF
TRBV27	-	-	TRBJ2-3	TGTGCCAGCAGTTTAAGGGGCTGGGGCAGGGGACCTACGACAGATACGCAGTATTTT	CASSLRGWGRGPTTDTQYF
TRBV6-1	-	-	TRBJ2-7	TGTGCCAGCAGTGTCCGGGACGAGCAGTACTTC	CASSVRDEQYF
TRBV27	-	-	TRBJ1-2	TGTGCCAGCAGTCAGGGACAATCTGGCTACACCTTC	CASSQGQSGYTF
TRBV19	-	-	TRBJ1-1	TGTGCCAGTAGGGAGGGTAGGACTGAAGCTTTCTTT	CASREGRTEAFF
TRBV27	-	-	TRBJ1-1	TGTGCCAGCAGTTTACAAGGGGCCGGCACCGGGGCTTTCTTT	CASSLQGAGTGAFF
TRBV7-2	-	-	TRBJ1-2	TGTGCCAGCAGCTTAGTGGGCAGGGCCACCTATGGCTACACCTTC	CASSLVGRATYGYTF
TRBV11-2	-	-	TRBJ1-1	TGTGCCAGCCGTCCTGTCGCGAGCACTGAAGCTTTCTTT	CASRPVASTEAFF
TRBV11-3	-	-	TRBJ1-6	TGTGCCAGCAGCTTAGATGGGGGTTCACCCCTCCACTTT	CASSLDGGSPLHF
TRBV5-6	TRBD1	-	TRBJ2-4	TGTGCCAGCAGCTTGGCACGACAGGGTCTAGCCAAAAACATTCAGTACTTC	CASSLARQGLAKNIQYF
TRBV11-2	TRBD2	-	TRBJ2-7	TGTGCCAGCAGCTTTAGTTCCCGGGGGGGCCACTACGAGCAGTACTTC	CASSFSSRGGHYEQYF
TRBV5-1	-	-	TRBJ1-1	TGCGCCAGCAGCTTGGACACAGGCCGAGGGGCTTTCTTT	CASSLDTGRGAFF
TRBV13	TRBD1	-	TRBJ2-7	TGTGCCAGCAGCGACGGGACAGGGAACGAGCAGTACTTC	CASSDGTGNEQYF
TRBV2	-	few	TRBJ2-7	TGTGCCAGCAGTGTTAAGGCAGGGACCTACGAGCAGTACTTC	CASSVKAGTYEQYF
TRBV5-6	-	-	TRBJ2-7	TGTGCCAGCAGCATAGGACGGGCCTCCTACGAGCAGTACTTC	CASSIGRASYEQYF
TRBV7-9	-	-	TRBJ2-5	TGTGCCAGCAGCCCCTATTGGATAGGGGGTCGGAGGGAGACCCAGTACTTC	CASSPYWIGGRRETQYF
TRBV7-6	TRBD2	-	TRBJ2-1	TGTGCCAGCAGCTTAGCGGCGAGCGGGAGGGCCTATGAGCAGTTCTTC	CASSLAASGRAYEQFF
TRBV5-1	TRBD1	-	TRBJ2-2	TGCGCCAGCAGCCAAAACGCAGGGGGCCGTTCCACCGGGGAGCTGTTTTTT	CASSQNAGGRSTGELFF
TRBV28	-	-	TRBJ2-7	TGTGCCAGCAGGTCAGCGGGTGGCTCCTACGAGCAGTACTTC	CASRSAGGSYEQYF
TRBV12-5	-	-	TRBJ1-1	TGTGCTAGTGGTTTGGGGATGAACACTGAAGCTTTCTTT	CASGLGMNTEAFF
TRBV5-6	-	-	TRBJ2-5	TGTGCCAGCAGCATCCAATCGGGGGCGCGAGAGACCCAGTACTTC	CASSIQSGARETQYF
TRBV7-7	TRBD1	-	TRBJ2-2	TGTGCCAGCACCCCCCGTGCCGGGACAGGGGACACCGGGGAGCTGTTTTTT	CASTPRAGTGDTGELFF
TRBV5-4	-	-	TRBJ1-1	TGTGCCAGCAGCCTGAATACGAACACTGAAGCTTTCTTT	CASSLNTNTEAFF
TRBV7-2	-	-	TRBJ2-7	TGTGCCAGCAGCTTAGATCGCTACGTTTACGAGCAGTACTTC	CASSLDRYVYEQYF
TRBV6-5	TRBD2	few	TRBJ2-7	TGTGCCAGCACCCCTAGCGGGAGGCTCTACGAGCAGTACTTC	CASTPSGRLYEQYF
TRBV2	TRBD1	few	TRBJ2-3	TGTGCCAGCAGTGCAGACAGGGAACTTACTAGCACAGATACGCAGTATTTT	CASSADRELTSTDTQYF
TRBV7-2	TRBD1	few	TRBJ2-7	TGTGCCAGCAGCTTCGACAGGGGCCCATACGAGCAGTACTTC	CASSFDRGPYEQYF
TRBV29-1	-	once	TRBJ2-2	TGCAGCGTTGAGGAGGGGCGAGCCGGGGAGCTGTTTTTT	CSVEEGRAGELFF
TRBV9	TRBD1	-	TRBJ1-5	TGTGCCAGCAGCGCGGGGACAGGGGGCAATCAGCCCCAGCATTTT	CASSAGTGGNQPQHF
TRBV2	-	-	TRBJ1-2	TGTGCCAGCAGTCGGACCGACCGGTACACCTTC	CASSRTDRYTF
TRBV20-1	-	-	TRBJ1-2	TGCAGTGTCACGACCGATTATGGCTACACCTTC	CSVTTDYGYTF
TRBV10-2	-	-	TRBJ1-2	TGCGCCAGCAGTGAGTCAGTCGACGGCCGAGGCTATGGCTACACCTTC	CASSESVDGRGYGYTF
TRBV29-1	TRBD2	-	TRBJ2-7	TGCAGCGTTGAGCGGGAGAATAACGAGCAGTACTTC	CSVERENNEQYF
TRBV9	TRBD1	-	TRBJ2-7	TGTGCCAGCAGCGTTGGGACAGGGGACTACGAGCAGTACTTC	CASSVGTGDYEQYF
TRBV18	-	-	TRBJ1-1	TGTGCCAGCTCACGCGGGACCCCGGTTGCGAACACTGAAGCTTTCTTT	CASSRGTPVANTEAFF
TRBV19	-	-	TRBJ1-1	TGTGCCAGTAGTCTCAAGACAGTGAACACTGAAGCTTTCTTT	CASSLKTVNTEAFF
TRBV4-1	TRBD2	-	TRBJ2-7	TGCGCCAGCAGCCAAGTAGCGGGAGAAAACTACGAGCAGTACTTC	CASSQVAGENYEQYF
TRBV18	TRBD1	-	TRBJ1-2	TGTGCCAGCTCACCGGGGACAGGGATCGACTATGGCTACACCTTC	CASSPGTGIDYGYTF
TRBV9	-	-	TRBJ1-4	TGTGCCAGCAGCCGAACGGGGGGGTTTAATGAAAAACTGTTTTTT	CASSRTGGFNEKLFF
TRBV6-5	-	-	TRBJ1-5	TGTGCCAGCAGTTACTCCCCGTATAGCAATCAGCCCCAGCATTTT	CASSYSPYSNQPQHF
TRBV19	-	-	TRBJ2-6	TGTGCCAGTAGTCTTCGGAGAGGAGGGTCATCTGGGGCCAACGTCCTGACTTTC	CASSLRRGGSSGANVLTF
TRBV5-1	-	-	TRBJ1-3	TGCGCCAGCAGCTTGGCCGGGGGAGCTGGAAACACCATATATTTT	CASSLAGGAGNTIYF
TRBV4-1	-	-	TRBJ1-1	TGCGCCAGCAGCCAATTTCGTATGACTGAAGCTTTCTTT	CASSQFRMTEAFF
TRBV4-1	TRBD2	-	TRBJ2-3	TGCGCCAGCAGCCAGGGCCTGGCGGGGGGCGGAAACACAGATACGCAGTATTTT	CASSQGLAGGGNTDTQYF
TRBV5-1	-	-	TRBJ1-6	TGCGCCAGCAGCCGGGCCTATAATTCACCCCTCCACTTT	CASSRAYNSPLHF
TRBV15	-	-	TRBJ2-6	TGTGCCACCGCCGGGGCCAACGTCCTGACTTTC	CATAGANVLTF
TRBV5-1	TRBD1	-	TRBJ1-3	TGCGCCAGCAGCTCAAGACAGGGGGCGGAGGCAAACACCATATATTTT	CASSSRQGAEANTIYF
TRBV2	TRBD1	-	TRBJ1-2	TGTGCCAGCACGAACAGGGGTGGTGGCTACACCTTC	CASTNRGGGYTF
TRBV6-1	-	-	TRBJ2-7	TGTGCCAGCAGTGAAGGGCCGGCAGCCTCCTACGAGCAGTACTTC	CASSEGPAASYEQYF
TRBV29-1	TRBD2	-	TRBJ2-2	TGCAGCGGGCTAGCGGGAGGGGACACCGGGGAGCTGTTTTTT	CSGLAGGDTGELFF
TRBV28	-	-	TRBJ2-7	TGTGCCAGCAGCCCTCCCCGCTTTAACGAGCAGTACTTC	CASSPPRFNEQYF